This record looks at one TCR beta chain sequence and its context. The antigen is not known. Both 60 Vbeta primers and 13 Jbeta primers went into the PCR. Produced via immunoSEQ multiplex PCR; TCRdb's table is partial and in-frame only. The data show approximately 110,000 clones, around 82% seen once. This CDR3 comprises 13 residues. Germline CDR1 and CDR2: SGHTA and FQGTGA. Trimming took off 0 bases at V and 8 bases at J, with 10 bases between the two ends. The sample comes from a study of cytomegalovirus exposure and HLA in healthy donors. Study-level background: Early on, a data release was issued that held roughly 80 million unique TCRs from HLA-typed donors. Findings and limits, study-wide: A list of approximately 160 TCR beta chains associated with cytomegalovirus was given. Most TCR sequences were uncommon, yet certain public TCRs appeared in many donors. A reported reduction in N-insertions relative to the roughly 700-donor mean was seen in an Asian-associated ancestry cluster in a later analysis.

The sample taken for sequencing was PBMCs. This chain uses TRBV7-3 with TRBJ1-2, with D perhaps TRBD1 (6 bases). The TCR sequence derives from a man in his forties in good health and CMV-seronegative. CDR3 loop: CASSLTSGVGYTF. The CDR3 DNA reads as TGTGCCAGCAGCTTAACGTCAGGGGTCGGCTACACCTTC.